The subject of this entry is one T cell receptor (beta chain). This sample is drawn from a study of control samples from healthy donors and cancer patients. The CDR3 has 16 residues. Germline loops: CDR1 SGHTA, CDR2 FQGNSA. Trimming stripped 1 base from V and 2 bases from J, with 14 bases between. The protocol was immunoSEQ multiplex PCR, while the TCRdb copy is restricted to in-frame clones and leaves out a portion. The sample consists of 150,000 or so clones, roughly 93% of them appearing once. Input material: blood. The chain uses TRBV7-2 and TRBJ1-2; D remains unclear. The clonotype comes from a man younger than 35 in good health. CDR3 nucleotide sequence: TGTGCCAGCAGCTTAGAGTCGGCGAGAGCAAACTATGGCTACACCTTC. It translates to CASSLESARANYGYTF.